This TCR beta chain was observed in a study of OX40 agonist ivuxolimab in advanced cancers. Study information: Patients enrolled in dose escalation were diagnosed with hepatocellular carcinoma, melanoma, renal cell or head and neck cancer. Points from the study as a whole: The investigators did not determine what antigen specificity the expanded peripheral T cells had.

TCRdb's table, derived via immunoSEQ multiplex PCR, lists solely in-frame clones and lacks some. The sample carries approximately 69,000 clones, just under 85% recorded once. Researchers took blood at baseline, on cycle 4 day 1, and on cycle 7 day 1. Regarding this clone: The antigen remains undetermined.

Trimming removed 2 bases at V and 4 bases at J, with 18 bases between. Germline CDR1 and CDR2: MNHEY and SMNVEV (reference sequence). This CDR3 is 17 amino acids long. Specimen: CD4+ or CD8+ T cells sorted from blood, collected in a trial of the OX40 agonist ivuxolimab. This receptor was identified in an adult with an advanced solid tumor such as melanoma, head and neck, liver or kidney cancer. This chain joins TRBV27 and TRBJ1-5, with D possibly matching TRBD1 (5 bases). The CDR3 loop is CASSLLPRGAGNQPQHF. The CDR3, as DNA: TGTGCCAGCAGTTTACTCCCCCGAGGGGCAGGGAATCAGCCCCAGCATTTT.